This T cell receptor (beta chain) comes out of a study of blood T cells in healthy people across ages. On the study more broadly: Researchers report that template switching captured about one barcoded beta molecule per two T cells.

Comment on this clonotype: Its target is not known. A much bigger clone sits one base away, suggesting this may be a read error.

The authors ran a second PCR of 7 to 11 cycles using a sample-barcoded 5' primer and a J-beta primer mix. Researchers report that a template-switch adaptor with 12 random nucleotides tagged each cDNA molecule. Individual samples furnished no less than 3 million CDR3-containing paired-end reads apiece. TCRdb used MiXCR to reprocess the 5' RACE reads, holding one entry per CDR3 protein. Among 600,000 to 800,000 distinct CDR3 sequences listed, over 40% were seen once. This CDR3 has 14 residues. V was clipped by 6 bases and J by 0 bases; unmatched bases: 2. Looked up from germline, CDR1 is MNHEY and CDR2 is SVGAGI. Study conclusions and caveats: The percentage of naive T cells correlated strongly with TCR beta diversity.

V is TRBV6-5 and J is TRBJ2-3; 8 bases are a match to TRBD2. What was sequenced was blood. This receptor was identified in a woman aged 80 or over in good health. The CDR3 DNA reads as TGTGCCAGCAGGGCTAGCGGGAGCACAGATACGCAGTATTTT. This translates into CASRASGSTDTQYF.